This is a list of T cell receptor beta chains from one sample in a study of cytomegalovirus exposure and HLA in healthy donors. The method was immunoSEQ multiplex PCR; TCRdb's version includes in-frame clones alone and lacks a portion of them. This table has a few hundred thousand clones, 80% to 90% appearing once. Material: PBMCs. All receptors derive from a woman aged 18-29 years in good health and CMV-seronegative. Each CDR3 is given with its conserved first and last residue. Each record gives: V gene, clone size, D gene, J gene, CDR3 DNA, CDR3 protein. D genes are given only for firm matches. Size tells how often a clone was seen (once, few, many) or the class of an expanded clone, and some rows leave it out.

TRBV11-2	-	TRBD2	TRBJ2-3	TGTGCCAGCAGCTTAGAGATATCGCTGGCGGGAGGGTCGCTCGCAGATACGCAGTATTTT	CASSLEISLAGGSLADTQYF
TRBV2	-	-	TRBJ2-1	TGTGCCAGCGGGGGGGCCGCCTACAATGAGCAGTTCTTC	CASGGAAYNEQFF
TRBV25-1	-	TRBD2	TRBJ2-1	TGTGCCAGCCGAGCGGGAGGGCCAGATGAGCAGTTCTTC	CASRAGGPDEQFF
TRBV5-1	-	TRBD2	TRBJ2-7	TGCGCCAGCTCAAAATCCATAGCGGGAGACTTCTCCTACGAGCAGTACTTC	CASSKSIAGDFSYEQYF
TRBV4-1	once	TRBD2	TRBJ2-7	TGCGCCAGCAGCTTACAAGCGACTAGCAGGTACGAGCAGTACTTC	CASSLQATSRYEQYF
TRBV5-5	-	TRBD2	TRBJ2-3	TGTGCCAGCAGCTTGGGTAGCGGGGGGGAAACAGATACGCAGTATTTT	CASSLGSGGETDTQYF
TRBV6-5	-	-	TRBJ2-5	TGTGCCAGCAGTTACCCTCCAGGAGGGCAGGAGACCCAGTACTTC	CASSYPPGGQETQYF
TRBV7-9	-	-	TRBJ2-7	TGTTCCAGCAGCCCCTTCGACGAGCAGTACTTC	CSSSPFDEQYF
TRBV27	-	TRBD1	TRBJ2-7	TGTGCCAGCAGTCCCTCAGGGGGCTACTACGAGCAGTACTTC	CASSPSGGYYEQYF
TRBV18	-	TRBD2	TRBJ2-4	TGTGCCAGCTCCCGCCAGACTAGCGGGGGGGCCTTGGCCAAAAACATTCAGTACTTC	CASSRQTSGGALAKNIQYF
TRBV29-1	-	-	TRBJ1-2	TGCCGGAGGGAGGGCTACACCTTC	CRREGYTF
TRBV5-1	-	-	TRBJ2-2	TGCGCCAGCGGCGGGCGGACGAAGGCCGGGGAGCTGTTTTTT	CASGGRTKAGELFF
TRBV7-9	once	TRBD1	TRBJ2-7	TGTGCCAGCAGCTCACAGGGGCGCACCTACGAGCAGTACTTC	CASSSQGRTYEQYF
TRBV18	-	-	TRBJ1-1	TGTGCCAGCTCGACCCGTCCCAGGGATACCATGAACACTGAAGCTTTCTTT	CASSTRPRDTMNTEAFF
TRBV4-3	-	TRBD1	TRBJ1-6	TGCGCCAGCAGCCGGACAGGGCAATATAATTCACCCCTCCACTTT	CASSRTGQYNSPLHF
TRBV7-9	-	-	TRBJ1-5	TGTGCCAGCAGCAACTCGAATAATCAGCCCCAGCATTTT	CASSNSNNQPQHF
TRBV5-1	-	TRBD2	TRBJ2-7	TGCGCCAGCAGCCTCCCAGCGGGGGGCCTCTCCTACGAGCAGTACTTC	CASSLPAGGLSYEQYF
TRBV10-1	-	-	TRBJ1-5	TGCGCCAGCAGTGGCCCAGGAGTCGGGATGCCCCAGCATTTT	CASSGPGVGMPQHF
TRBV5-4	-	TRBD1	TRBJ2-6	TGTGCCAGCAGCCGCCCCCCCGGGACAGGCCTCTCTGGGGCCAACATCCTGACTTTC	CASSRPPGTGLSGANILTF
TRBV11-2	-	-	TRBJ2-7	TGTGCCAGCAGCTTAGATCCGAGCGGGCACGAGCAGTACTTC	CASSLDPSGHEQYF
TRBV9	once	-	TRBJ2-3	TGTGCCAGCAGCGGTAGGTCCTCCCCCGGGGATACGCAGTATTTT	CASSGRSSPGDTQYF
TRBV7-2	-	TRBD2	TRBJ2-7	TGTGCCAGCAGGGATAGCGGGGGCGCATTATGGGAGCAGTACTTC	CASRDSGGALWEQYF
TRBV12-5	-	TRBD1	TRBJ1-2	TGTGCTAGTGGAATGGGACAGGGGAACAATGGCTACACCTTC	CASGMGQGNNGYTF
TRBV5-1	-	-	TRBJ2-5	TGCGCCAGCAGCCTCCGAGGGGAGACCCAGTACTTC	CASSLRGETQYF
TRBV7-6	-	-	TRBJ1-5	TGTGCCAGCAGCTTGTCTCCCAATCAGCCCCAGCATTTT	CASSLSPNQPQHF
TRBV27	-	TRBD1	TRBJ2-7	TGTGCCAGCAGAGAATCCGGGACAGGGGCCTACGAGCAGTACTTC	CASRESGTGAYEQYF
TRBV18	-	-	TRBJ2-7	TGTGCCAGCTCCCGATGGGAGGGGGGCCTTTACGAGCAGTACTTC	CASSRWEGGLYEQYF
TRBV6-5	-	TRBD2	TRBJ2-1	TGTGCCAGCCGGGGGGGATACAATGAGCAGTTCTTC	CASRGGYNEQFF
TRBV7-2	-	TRBD2	TRBJ2-3	TGTGCCAGCAGCTTGGCAGCGGGGCGTACAGATACGCAGTATTTT	CASSLAAGRTDTQYF
TRBV5-1	-	-	TRBJ2-1	TGCGCCAGCAGCCCCTGGGGCACTGAGCAGTTCTTC	CASSPWGTEQFF
TRBV10-1	few	-	TRBJ2-3	TGCGCCAGCAGTATCCCCGGGGGACAGACAGCTAGCACAGATACGCAGTATTTT	CASSIPGGQTASTDTQYF
TRBV18	-	TRBD1	TRBJ1-4	TGTGCCAGCTCACCGTCGGACAGGGTAAAACTGTTTTTT	CASSPSDRVKLFF
TRBV18	-	TRBD1	TRBJ1-4	TGTGCCAGCTCACTGAAGGACAGGGGCGAAAAACTGTTTTTT	CASSLKDRGEKLFF
TRBV18	-	TRBD2	TRBJ2-5	TGTGCCAGCTCACCTTTATTAGCGGGTGAGACCCAGTACTTC	CASSPLLAGETQYF
TRBV11-3	-	-	TRBJ2-7	TGTGCCAGCAGCTTGGACACCCTGGGCTACGAGCAGTACTTC	CASSLDTLGYEQYF
TRBV10-2	once	TRBD2	TRBJ2-7	TGCGCCAGCAGGGGCAACCTCGGACTAGCGGGGGCCTACGAGCAGTACTTC	CASRGNLGLAGAYEQYF
TRBV5-1	-	-	TRBJ1-6	TGCGCCAGCAGCTTGTCGTCGGGGAGGAATTCACCCCTCCACTTT	CASSLSSGRNSPLHF
TRBV5-1	-	-	TRBJ2-5	TGCGCCAGCAGCTCCCGGGAGCATTGGGAGACCCAGTACTTC	CASSSREHWETQYF
TRBV6-1	once	TRBD1	TRBJ2-7	TGTGCCAGCAGCTCGGACAGGTCCTACGAGCAGTACTTC	CASSSDRSYEQYF
TRBV7-6	few	-	TRBJ2-1	TGTGCCAGCAGCTTAGTTAGCGGATTCATAAACAATGAGCAGTTCTTC	CASSLVSGFINNEQFF
TRBV5-4	once	-	TRBJ1-2	TGTGCCAGCAGCTTGGACAGGAGCAACTATGGCTACACCTTC	CASSLDRSNYGYTF
TRBV6-5	-	-	TRBJ2-6	TGTGCCACAGGGGTCGGGGCCAACGTCCTGACTTTC	CATGVGANVLTF
TRBV5-4	-	TRBD2	TRBJ2-7	TGTGCCAGCAGCCAGGTGGGACTAGCGGGGGTGGGGTCCTACGAGCAGTACTTC	CASSQVGLAGVGSYEQYF
TRBV5-1	-	-	TRBJ2-7	TGCGCCAGCAGCTCCGTCTCGTTCGAGCAGTACTTC	CASSSVSFEQYF
TRBV5-4	-	TRBD2	TRBJ2-7	TGTGCCAGCAGCTTGGGGGGAGGGCAGCAGTACTTC	CASSLGGGQQYF
TRBV6-6	-	TRBD2	TRBJ2-1	TGTGCCAGCAGTTACTGGGAGGGGAGCTCCTACAATGAGCAGTTCTTC	CASSYWEGSSYNEQFF